The sequence of this T cell receptor (beta chain) was determined in a study of cytomegalovirus exposure and HLA in healthy donors. Amplification used 60 Vbeta primers and 13 Jbeta primers. Using immunoSEQ multiplex PCR, the repertoire was profiled, and TCRdb retains in-frame clones only, with some absent. The sample shows 100,000 to 150,000 clones, 65% to 75% of them seen only once. With 3 bases removed from V and 6 bases from J, the gap between germline ends came to 14 bases. The germline gives CDR1 SNHLY, CDR2 FYNNEI. The CDR3 consists of 14 residues. The sample was PBMCs. The V gene is TRBV2, the J gene TRBJ1-1; no reliable D call. The receptor was derived from a woman between 50 and 59 years old in good health and CMV-seropositive. CDR3 in amino acids: CASSDFSGIAEAFF. The CDR3 nucleotides are TGTGCCAGCAGTGACTTTTCGGGGATCGCTGAAGCTTTCTTT.